The 13 T cell receptor beta chains below were found in one sample sequenced in a study of post-analysis software for immune sequencing data. For these receptors, no antigen is known. Unique molecular identifiers had been added to the TCR beta cDNA libraries. Each CDR3 protein gets one entry after TCRdb re-called the PCR reads with MiXCR. The sample yields 400,000 to 500,000 distinct CDR3 sequences, 39% seen once. Study-wide points: Comparison of patients with controls showed a handful of TRBV segments more frequent in patients, TRBV5-6, TRBV5-1 and TRBV20-1 among them.

Sequencing was carried out using blood. These TCRs come from a girl aged 2-15 years with multiple sclerosis.

In this sample, this clonotype turned up many times. The chain uses TRBV29-1 and TRBJ2-3; perhaps TRBD1 as D (6 bases). The CDR3 is 14 residues long. Germline CDR1 is SQVTM and CDR2 is ANQGSEA. Deletions cut 4 bases from V and 0 bases from J, with 11 bases between. This CDR3 reads CSVVGHASTDTQYF. The CDR3 DNA reads as TGCAGCGTTGTGGGACACGCTAGCACAGATACGCAGTATTTT.

This clonotype has a handful of counts. V gene TRBV10-2 combines with J gene TRBJ2-3, with 11 bases matching TRBD2. CDR1 and CDR2 (germline): WSHSY, SAAADI. The CDR3 extends over 16 amino acids. V lost 5 bases, J lost 1 base, and 5 bases stayed unmatched. The CDR3 DNA is TGCGCCAGCAGTCAGACTAGCGGGGTCGGCACAGATACGCAGTATTTT. This translates into CASSQTSGVGTDTQYF.

V is TRBV29-1 and J is TRBJ2-1; 10 bases line up with TRBD2. CDR1 SQVTM and CDR2 ANQGSEA come from the germline V gene. The CDR3 length is 16 residues. The J segment lost 3 bases and the V segment lost 3 bases, leaving 8 bases of the junction unmatched. The CDR3 is CSVEGEGTSDYNEQFF. The CDR3 DNA follows: TGCAGCGTTGAGGGAGAGGGGACTAGCGACTACAATGAGCAGTTCTTC.

The genes are TRBV7-6 and TRBJ1-2; D uncertain. CDR3 size: 14 residues. V lost 1 base, J lost 7 bases, and 13 bases lay in between. In germline, CDR1 is SGHVS, CDR2 FNYEAQ. CDR3: CASSLEPTASGYTF. The CDR3 DNA reads as TGTGCCAGCAGCTTAGAGCCGACGGCATCTGGCTACACCTTC. Looking up the rest from reference TRBV7-6 and TRBJ1-2 gives the full variable domain: GAGVSQSPRYKVTKRGQDVALRCDPISGHVSLYWYRQALGQGPEFLTYFNYEAQQDKSGLPNDRFSAERPEGSISTLTIQRTEQRDSAMYRCASSLEPTASGYTFGSGTRLTVV.

This chain links TRBV20-1 with TRBJ1-4; D gene uncertain. The germline V gene has CDR1 DFQATT and CDR2 SNEGSKA (reference sequence). Trimming removed 0 bases from V and 3 bases from J, with 11 bases in between. The CDR3 is made up of 15 amino acids. CDR3 region: CSARDANGANEKLFF. The CDR3 nucleotides are TGCAGTGCTAGAGACGCCAACGGGGCTAATGAAAAACTGTTTTTT.

This clonotype showed up just a few times. V is TRBV7-2 and J is TRBJ1-4; D unresolved. Germline lookup yields CDR1 SGHTA and CDR2 FQGNSA. V dropped 3 bases and J dropped 8 bases, with 10 bases sitting between them. This CDR3 has 13 amino acids. The CDR3, as DNA: TGTGCCAGCAGCTTCCGAAGAACCGAAAAACTGTTTTTT. It specifies CASSFRRTEKLFF. The full variable domain, rest sourced from reference TRBV7-2 and TRBJ1-4, is GAGVSQSPSNKVTEKGKDVELRCDPISGHTALYWYRQSLGQGLEFLIYFQGNSAPDKSGLPSDRFSAERTGGSVSTLTIQRTQQEDSAVYLCASSFRRTEKLFFGSGTQLSVL.

The chain has TRBV24-1 and TRBJ1-5; 7 nucleotides agree with TRBD1. The V gene end was trimmed by 4 bases and the J gene end by 6 bases; junction bases not matched to a gene: 11. The CDR3 consists of 16 residues. Germline V gives CDR1 KGHDR, CDR2 SFDVKD. CDR3 DNA sequence: TGTGCCACCAGTGACCCCGGACAGGAAGGGCCTCAGCCCCAGCATTTT. This codes for CATSDPGQEGPQPQHF.

The chain uses TRBV29-1 and TRBJ1-1, with unresolved D. The germline CDR1 and CDR2 sequences are SQVTM and ANQGSEA. Between the trimmed V and J ends, which lost 7 bases and 3 bases, there was a span of 15 bases. The CDR3 consists of 13 residues. Here the CDR3 reads CSAFRPTDTEAFF. DNA of the CDR3: TGCAGCGCATTTCGACCAACGGACACTGAAGCTTTCTTT.

V usage is TRBV29-1 and J usage is TRBJ1-1; D gene uncertain. Germline CDR1 SQVTM, CDR2 ANQGSEA. The CDR3 is 11 residues long. Trimming stripped 2 bases from V and 8 bases from J, with 9 bases between. The CDR3 spells CSVERSREAFF. The CDR3 DNA reads as TGCAGCGTTGAAAGGTCTCGGGAAGCTTTCTTT.

Comment on this clonotype: A junction end diverges from the germline sequence, so it may reflect a read error. This chain connects TRBV28 to TRBJ2-1; 10 nucleotides line up with TRBD2. Looked up from germline, CDR1 is MDHEN and CDR2 is SYDVKM. The CDR3 covers 15 residues. The CDR3 sequence: CASSFSSGGRGEQFF. The CDR3 DNA follows: TGCGCCAGCAGTTTCTCTAGCGGGGGCCGGGGTGAGCAGTTCTTC. Variable domain in full (rest from reference TRBV28 and TRBJ2-1): DVKVTQSSRYLVKRTGEKVFLECVQDMDHENMFWYRQDPGLGLRLIYFSYDVKMKEKGDIPEGYSVSREKKERFSLILESASTNQTSMYLCASSFSSGGRGEQFFGPGTRLTVL.

The chain uses TRBV28 and TRBJ2-5; D is possibly TRBD2 (6 bases). This CDR3 is 15 amino acids long. Germline V gene data show CDR1 as MDHEN and CDR2 as SYDVKM. V was shortened by 4 bases and J by 4 bases, with 16 bases between the two germline ends. The CDR3 nucleotides read TGTGCCAGCAGTTCTAGCCAGCGGAGGGGAGAGACCCAGTACTTC. Its translation is CASSSSQRRGETQYF.

The V call is TRBV6-1, the J call TRBJ2-3, with 8 bases identical to TRBD2. The length of the CDR3 is 14 residues. Germline V CDR1 and CDR2: MNHNS, SASEGT. V shed 2 bases, J shed 6 bases, and the junction held 4 bases outside the gene matches. The CDR3 sequence is CASSERGGFDTQYF. CDR3 DNA sequence: TGTGCCAGCAGTGAACGGGGGGGGTTCGATACGCAGTATTTT.

V usage is TRBV4-1 and J usage is TRBJ2-7; no reliable D call. Trimming removed 0 bases from V and 2 bases from J, with 11 bases in between. The CDR3 has 15 residues. From germline, CDR1 is MGHRA and CDR2 YSYEKL. The CDR3 DNA sequence: TGCGCCAGCAGCCAAGAGATTGGCTTGGCCTACGAGCAGTACTTC. This translates into CASSQEIGLAYEQYF.